Included here is one T cell receptor (beta chain) sequence, with context. The target antigen is unknown. The data were taken from a study of blood T cells in healthy people across ages. The study's findings and limits: Relative to aged donors, long-lived donors carried more naive CD4+ cells and displayed higher diversity. In these data, TCR beta diversity tracked strongly with naive T cell percentage.

Drawn from each donor were about 9 milliliters of peripheral blood. Then a second PCR, running about 7 to 11 cycles, was carried out with a sample-barcoded 5' primer and a J-beta primer mix. There were at least 2.5 million CDR3-containing paired-end reads obtained from each sample. Each CDR3 protein is one row after TCRdb ran MiXCR on the 5' RACE reads. The top ten hold approximately 7.9% of the sample, which has around 1,500,000 distinct CDR3 sequences, about 43% seen once. The ends were cut back, 6 bases at V and 0 bases at J, with 15 bases in the middle. The germline V gene encodes CDR1 DFQATT and CDR2 SNEGSKA (reference sequence). The length of the CDR3 is 14 residues.

Sample: blood. This chain joins TRBV20-1 and TRBJ2-7; D is possibly TRBD2 (5 bases). The source is a woman aged 18-35 years in good health. The DNA of the CDR3 is TGCAGTGCCCCAGCGGCGCTGAGCTCCTACGAGCAGTACTTC. As protein: CSAPAALSSYEQYF.